Listed below are T cell receptor beta chains from one sample, sequenced in a study of blood T cell repertoires in COVID-19. Sequenced by immunoSEQ multiplex PCR; TCRdb stores in-frame clones only, minus some. The sample consists of about 180,000 clones, roughly 85% of them appearing once. The sequenced material came from PBMCs or T cells enriched from blood (not recorded which). The receptors stem from a man between 40 and 49 years old who had recovered from COVID-19. Both conserved end residues are part of each CDR3. D genes are given only for firm matches. Clone sizes are given selectively: once, few, many, or a class where the clone is expanded.

TRBJ2-3,TRBV7-8,TRBD2,NA,TGTGCCAGCAGCTTAGCGGCTAGCGGGAGACGTGCAGATACGCAGTATTTT,CASSLAASGRRADTQYF
TRBJ1-2,TRBV25-1,NA,NA,TGTGCCAGCCAAGGTCTGGTCGGGGGCTACACCTTC,CASQGLVGGYTF
TRBJ1-5,TRBV3-1/TRBV3-2,NA,NA,TGTGCCAGCAGCCAAGAACTTCCAGGGGCCATCAATCAGCCCCAGCATTTT,CASSQELPGAINQPQHF
TRBJ2-7,TRBV6-5,TRBD1,NA,TGTGCCAGCAGATCACAGGGGGCCCACGAGCAGTACTTC,CASRSQGAHEQYF
TRBJ2-3,TRBV9,TRBD2,NA,TGTGCCAGCAGCGTAACGGGAGGATACACAGATACGCAGTATTTT,CASSVTGGYTDTQYF
TRBJ2-3,TRBV13,TRBD2,NA,TGTGCCAGCAGCTTGGGAGGGAGGGCCAGCACAGATACGCAGTATTTT,CASSLGGRASTDTQYF
TRBJ1-6,TRBV25-1,TRBD1,NA,TGTGCCAGCAGTGCCGAACAGGGGTGGAATTCACCCCTCCACTTT,CASSAEQGWNSPLHF
TRBJ2-5,TRBV28,NA,NA,TGTGCCAGCAGTTTAATTATGGCCCAAGCGAGGAAGACCCAGTACTTC,CASSLIMAQARKTQYF
TRBJ2-7,TRBV29-1,TRBD1,NA,TGCAGCGTTGTCGTTGGGACAGGGGATGGCGAGCAGTACTTC,CSVVVGTGDGEQYF
TRBJ1-1,TRBV11-3,NA,NA,TGTGCCAGCAGCTTAGATCCCAGGGTTGGTGAAGCTTTCTTT,CASSLDPRVGEAFF
TRBJ1-1,TRBV11-3,TRBD1,NA,TGTGCCAGCAGCTTATCGACAGGGCGGAACACTGAAGCTTTCTTT,CASSLSTGRNTEAFF
TRBJ1-2,TRBV9,TRBD1,NA,TGTGCCAGCAGCGAGGACAGGGGGCATGGCTACACCTTC,CASSEDRGHGYTF
TRBJ1-1,TRBV7-3,NA,NA,TGTGCCAGCAGCTTTAGCGGTAACACTGAAGCTTTCTTT,CASSFSGNTEAFF
TRBJ2-1,TRBV19,TRBD1,NA,TGTGCCACTAAAACGGGACAGGCTAACAATGAGCAGTTCTTC,CATKTGQANNEQFF
TRBJ2-7,TRBV9,TRBD2,once,TGTGCCAGCAGCCGGGCGGGGGGAGCCTACGAGCAGTACTTC,CASSRAGGAYEQYF
TRBJ1-4,TRBV7-8,TRBD1,few,TGTGCCAGCAGCCAGGGACAGGGGTTAAATAATGAAAAACTGTTTTTT,CASSQGQGLNNEKLFF
TRBJ1-2,TRBV9,TRBD1,NA,TGTGCCAGCAGCTCTCCGACAGGGGGTCTCTCTGGCTACACCTTC,CASSSPTGGLSGYTF
TRBJ1-2,TRBV9,TRBD1,NA,TGTGCCAGCAGCGCAACGACAGGGGTAATCGATGGCTACACCTTC,CASSATTGVIDGYTF
TRBJ1-6,TRBV3-1/TRBV3-2,NA,NA,TGTGCCAGCAGCCAAGGCCTACTTTATTCACCCCTCCACTTT,CASSQGLLYSPLHF
TRBJ1-1,TRBV5-1,NA,NA,TGCGCCAGCAGGGACCAGGGATTGGAAACTGAAGCTTTCTTT,CASRDQGLETEAFF
TRBJ1-2,TRBV10-1,NA,few,TGCGCCAGCAGTGAGGACAGGAACTATGGCTACACCTTC,CASSEDRNYGYTF
TRBJ2-7,TRBV9,TRBD1,NA,TGTGCCAGCAGCTCCGGGACAGCTACCTACGAGCAGTACTTC,CASSSGTATYEQYF
TRBJ2-1,TRBV12-5,NA,few,TGTGCTAGTGGTTTAGCGGCCCCCAATGAGCAGTTCTTC,CASGLAAPNEQFF
TRBJ2-7,TRBV21-1,NA,NA,TGTGCCAGCAGCCCACGGGAGGGAACGAACTGCTCCTACGAGCAGTACTTC,CASSPREGTNCSYEQYF
TRBJ1-5,TRBV6-5,TRBD1,NA,TGTGCCAGTGGGACAGTTAAGGATCAGCCCCAGCATTTT,CASGTVKDQPQHF
TRBJ1-6,TRBV28,TRBD1,NA,TGTGCCAGCAGACACACAGGGGGCGGTTCACCCCTCCACTTT,CASRHTGGGSPLHF
TRBJ2-7,TRBV28,NA,NA,TGTGCCAGCAGCCAGTACGAGCAGTACTTC,CASSQYEQYF
TRBJ2-4,TRBV6-1,NA,NA,TGTGCCAGCAGTGAAAACACAGGGGCCAAAAACATTCAGTACTTC,CASSENTGAKNIQYF
TRBJ2-1,TRBV27,NA,NA,TGTGCCAGCAGCCAAACCCCGGACTATCTAAATGAGCAGTTCTTC,CASSQTPDYLNEQFF
TRBJ1-1,TRBV7-6,NA,NA,TGTGCCAGCAGCTTATATGATCAGGGTGTTGAAGCTTTCTTT,CASSLYDQGVEAFF
TRBJ1-1,TRBV19,NA,NA,TGTGCCAGTAGTATCATAGGGGAAGGGAACACTGAAGCTTTCTTT,CASSIIGEGNTEAFF
TRBJ1-1,TRBV18,NA,NA,TGTGCCAGCTCACAAGGCAGACAAAACACTGAAGCTTTCTTT,CASSQGRQNTEAFF
TRBJ2-5,TRBV3-1/TRBV3-2,TRBD2,NA,TGTGCCAGCAGCACAAGATCAGCGGGACAAGAGACCCAGTACTTC,CASSTRSAGQETQYF
TRBJ1-1,TRBV3-1/TRBV3-2,NA,NA,TGTGCCAGCAGTCTTCGAACCGGGAACACTGAAGCTTTCTTT,CASSLRTGNTEAFF
TRBJ1-1,TRBV5-6,TRBD1,once,TGTGCCAGCAGCGCCTTGGACAGGGCGAACACTGAAGCTTTCTTT,CASSALDRANTEAFF
TRBJ1-1,TRBV19,NA,NA,TGTGCCAGTAGTACCCCTAACAGAGGGGGGAACACTGAAGCTTTCTTT,CASSTPNRGGNTEAFF
TRBJ1-6,TRBV28,NA,NA,TGTGCCAGCAAGGGGCACGGCGGTAGGAATTCACCCCTCCACTTT,CASKGHGGRNSPLHF
TRBJ2-5,TRBV4-1,NA,once,TGCGCCAGCAGCCAAGCCCTTATAGAGACCCAGTACTTC,CASSQALIETQYF
TRBJ2-5,TRBV30,NA,NA,TGTGCCTGGAGTGTACCGGGGATCCAAGGGACCCAGTACTTC,CAWSVPGIQGTQYF
TRBJ1-2,TRBV2,NA,few,TGTGCCAGCAGTGAAGCGCTTCAGGGAATCTATGGCTACACCTTC,CASSEALQGIYGYTF
TRBJ2-7,TRBV5-8,NA,NA,TGTGCCAGCAGCTTGGGCAGGTCAACCTACGAGCAGTACTTC,CASSLGRSTYEQYF